The entry that follows covers one T cell receptor (beta chain) sequence. The sample belongs to a study of T cells in tuberculosis. CDR3 length equals 13 residues. V was cut by 0 bases and J by 10 bases, with 12 bases left in between. Germline-derived CDR1 and CDR2 are MGHRA and YSYEKL. Profiling relied on immunoSEQ multiplex PCR, and the TCRdb table lists in-frame clones only, not all of them. The sample shows about 43,000 clones, 94% of them seen only once. This chain links TRBV4-1 with TRBJ1-1, with no clear D. This TCR was sampled from a donor aged 10-30 years with latent tuberculosis or without tuberculosis infection. Some clones in this sample may be carry-over from other donors' samples. Specimen: PBMCs. The CDR3 coding sequence is TGCGCCAGCAGCCAAGATAGTCGAATCGGAGCTTTCTTT. This gives the protein CASSQDSRIGAFF.